This T cell receptor beta chain is drawn from a study of Tregs in tolerant kidney transplant recipients. About the research overall: Sorting of CD4+CD25+CD127- cells followed approximately three-day belatacept mixed lymphocyte reactions, sometimes with roughly five-day graft donor restimulation.

Repertoires were generated with immunoSEQ multiplex PCR, while TCRdb's copy carries only in-frame clones and drops some. Of more than 30,000 clones listed, about four fifths are singletons. V trimming: 4 bases; J trimming: 5 bases; junction bases outside the gene matches: 3. This CDR3 region has 14 residues. The V gene's germline CDR1 is SGHRS and CDR2 YFSETQ. As to this clone: The antigen is undetermined.

The TCR originated in a human donor in good health. The sequencing sample was made of Tregs from blood cultured with allogeneic cells. V and J are TRBV5-1 and TRBJ1-4; the match to TRBD1 covers 9 bases. CDR3: CASSLGQGNEKLFF. The DNA of the CDR3 is TGCGCCAGCAGCCTTGGACAGGGGAATGAAAAACTGTTTTTT.